The 10 T cell receptor beta chains given below trace back to one sample, sequenced in a study of cytomegalovirus exposure and HLA in healthy donors. Researchers ran the PCR with 60 Vbeta and 13 Jbeta primers. Assay: immunoSEQ multiplex PCR; the TCRdb copy retains only in-frame clones and omits some. Among roughly 120,000 clones, more than 65% were seen once, and the ten largest hold roughly 4%. Sequences were obtained from PBMCs. These receptors came from a human donor in good health.

This chain connects TRBV18 to TRBJ1-5; no clear D gene. V shed 2 bases and J shed 2 bases, with 7 bases lying between them. The CDR3 length is 14 residues. The germline CDR1 and CDR2 sequences are KGHSH and LQKENI. The CDR3 region is CASSPNRGNQPQHF. The DNA for the CDR3 is TGTGCCAGCTCACCAAATCGAGGCAATCAGCCCCAGCATTTT.

This chain joins TRBV7-2 and TRBJ1-1; D gene ambiguous. Germline CDR1 SGHTA, CDR2 FQGNSA. The CDR3 consists of 13 residues. V lost 4 bases to trimming and J lost 1 base, with 7 bases between them. CDR3 nucleotide sequence: TGTGCCAGCAGCTCACAAAGGAACACTGAAGCTTTCTTT. Its protein is CASSSQRNTEAFF.

This clone was observed a few times. CDR3 sequence reads: CASSLSRQGNLAFF. CDR3 nucleotides: TGTGCCAGCAGTTTATCTCGACAGGGGAATTTAGCTTTCTTT. The chain is built from TRBV27 and TRBJ1-1; 8 positions agree with TRBD1. Germline CDR1 and CDR2: MNHEY and SMNVEV (reference sequence). The trim removed 0 bases at V and 10 bases at J, leaving 7 bases unmatched. CDR3 length equals 14 residues.

This clone showed up just once. The chain is built from TRBV19 and TRBJ2-7; 9 bases match TRBD2. Germline values: CDR1 LNHDA, CDR2 SQIVND (reference sequence). This CDR3 is built from 15 residues. V gave up 7 bases and J gave up 5 bases; unmatched junction bases: 12. The CDR3 sequence: CASTPPGTSSDEQYF. CDR3 in DNA: TGTGCCAGTACCCCCCCGGGGACTAGCAGCGACGAGCAGTACTTC. Supplemented by reference TRBV19 and TRBJ2-7, the full variable domain reads DGGITQSPKYLFRKEGQNVTLSCEQNLNHDAMYWYRQDPGQGLRLIYYSQIVNDFQKGDIAEGYSVSREKKESFPLTVTSAQKNPTAFYLCASTPPGTSSDEQYFGPGTRLTVT.

The rearrangement links TRBV5-1 to TRBJ2-1, with TRBD2 identical over 14 bases. V trimming: 3 bases; J trimming: 3 bases; junction bases outside the gene matches: 5. This CDR3 has 17 residues. Germline assignment: CDR1 SGHRS and CDR2 YFSETQ. CDR3 sequence: CASSYYGTSGSYNEQFF. The DNA for the CDR3 is TGCGCCAGCAGCTACTATGGGACTAGCGGGAGCTACAATGAGCAGTTCTTC.

The chain couples TRBV30 to TRBJ1-1, with TRBD1 matching 7 bases. The germline V gene has CDR1 GTSNPN and CDR2 SVGIG (reference sequence). The CDR3 is 12 amino acids. J gave up 4 bases and V 8 bases, and 7 bases lay outside the gene matches. CDR3 sequence: CALDRVGTEAFF. In DNA, the CDR3 is TGTGCCCTTGACAGGGTAGGCACTGAAGCTTTCTTT.

The chain links TRBV5-1 to TRBJ1-1; D remains unclear. The V end was cut by 2 bases, the J end by 4 bases, with 12 bases between. The CDR3 extends over 14 amino acids. Germline CDR1 is SGHRS and CDR2 is YFSETQ. The CDR3 here is CASSFIGDGTEAFF. The CDR3 DNA sequence: TGCGCCAGCAGCTTTATCGGAGACGGCACTGAAGCTTTCTTT.

The chain is built from TRBV6-6 and TRBJ2-7; TRBD2 matches at 11 bases. Trimming took 4 bases from V and 7 from J; bases not matched to a gene: 12. The CDR3 sequence is 16 residues long. CDR1 and CDR2 from the germline V gene are MNHNY and SVGAGI (reference sequence). The CDR3 sequence is CASSFNIAGGPLEQYF. CDR3 nucleotides: TGTGCCAGCAGTTTCAATATAGCGGGAGGGCCACTGGAGCAGTACTTC.

The chain combines TRBV6-6 with TRBJ2-1; TRBD1 agrees at 8 bases. This CDR3 region has 13 residues. Trimming at V came to 6 bases and at J to 10 bases, leaving 8 bases not matched to a gene. Looked up from germline, CDR1 is MNHNY and CDR2 is SVGAGI (reference sequence). CDR3 amino acids: CASSRGQGGEQFF. DNA of the CDR3: TGTGCCAGCAGCCGCGGACAGGGAGGAGAGCAGTTCTTC.

This chain uses TRBV7-9 with TRBJ2-3; tentatively, D is TRBD2 (5 bases). With 4 bases removed from V and 2 bases from J, the gap between germline ends came to 10 bases. The CDR3 consists of 14 residues. Germline assignment: CDR1 SEHNR and CDR2 FQNEAQ (reference sequence). The CDR3 loop reads CASSYRTDTDTQYF. CDR3 DNA: TGTGCCAGCAGCTACCGGACTGACACAGATACGCAGTATTTT.